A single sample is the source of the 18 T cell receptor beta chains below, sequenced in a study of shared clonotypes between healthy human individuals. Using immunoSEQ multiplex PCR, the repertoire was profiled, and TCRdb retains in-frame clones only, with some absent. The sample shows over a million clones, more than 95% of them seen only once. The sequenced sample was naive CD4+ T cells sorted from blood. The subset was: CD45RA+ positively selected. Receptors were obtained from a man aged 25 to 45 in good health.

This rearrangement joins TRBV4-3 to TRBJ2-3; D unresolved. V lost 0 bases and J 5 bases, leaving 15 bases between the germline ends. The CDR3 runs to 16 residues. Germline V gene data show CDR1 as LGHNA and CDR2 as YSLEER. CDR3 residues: CASSQDKVVQGDTQYF. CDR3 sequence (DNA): TGCGCCAGCAGCCAAGATAAGGTAGTCCAAGGAGATACGCAGTATTTT.

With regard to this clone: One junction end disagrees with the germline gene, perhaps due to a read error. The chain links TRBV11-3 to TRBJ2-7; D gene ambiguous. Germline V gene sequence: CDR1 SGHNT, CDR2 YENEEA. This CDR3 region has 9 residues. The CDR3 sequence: CASSFRPFF. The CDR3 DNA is TGTGCCAGCAGCTTCAGACCGTTCTTC.

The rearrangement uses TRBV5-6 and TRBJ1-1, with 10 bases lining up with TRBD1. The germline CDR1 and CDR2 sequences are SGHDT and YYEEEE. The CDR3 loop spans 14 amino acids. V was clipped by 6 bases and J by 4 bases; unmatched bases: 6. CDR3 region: CASTGQGISTEAFF. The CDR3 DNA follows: TGTGCCAGCACGGGACAGGGGATCAGCACTGAAGCTTTCTTT.

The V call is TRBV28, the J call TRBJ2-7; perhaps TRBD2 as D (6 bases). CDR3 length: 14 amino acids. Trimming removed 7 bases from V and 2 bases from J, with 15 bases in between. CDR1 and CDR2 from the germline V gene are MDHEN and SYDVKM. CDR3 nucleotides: TGTGCCAGCATCCCGGCCGGGGGTCCCTACGAGCAGTACTTC. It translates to CASIPAGGPYEQYF.

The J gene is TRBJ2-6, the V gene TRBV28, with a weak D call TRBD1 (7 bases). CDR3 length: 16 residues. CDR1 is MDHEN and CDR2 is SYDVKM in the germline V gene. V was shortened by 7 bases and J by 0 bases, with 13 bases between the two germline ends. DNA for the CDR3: TGTGCCAGCACGGAGGGGGCCATCTCTGGGGCCAACGTCCTGACTTTC. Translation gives CASTEGAISGANVLTF.

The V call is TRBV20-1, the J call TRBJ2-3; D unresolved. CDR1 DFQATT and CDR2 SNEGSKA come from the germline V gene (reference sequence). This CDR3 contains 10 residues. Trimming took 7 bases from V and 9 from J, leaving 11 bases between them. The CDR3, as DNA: TGCAGTGAGGGTGTGAGAACGCAGTATTTT. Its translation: CSEGVRTQYF.

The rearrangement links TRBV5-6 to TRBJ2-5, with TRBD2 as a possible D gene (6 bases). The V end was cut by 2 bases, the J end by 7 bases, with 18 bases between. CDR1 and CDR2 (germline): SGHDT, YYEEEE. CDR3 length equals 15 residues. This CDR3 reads CASSFEGPLSGTQYF. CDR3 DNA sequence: TGTGCCAGCAGCTTCGAGGGACCCCTTAGCGGGACCCAGTACTTC. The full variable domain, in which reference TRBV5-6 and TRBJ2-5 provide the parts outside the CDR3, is DAGVTQSPTHLIKTRGQQVTLRCSPKSGHDTVSWYQQALGQGPQFIFQYYEEEERQRGNFPDRFSGHQFPNYSSELNVNALLLGDSALYLCASSFEGPLSGTQYFGPGTRLLVL.

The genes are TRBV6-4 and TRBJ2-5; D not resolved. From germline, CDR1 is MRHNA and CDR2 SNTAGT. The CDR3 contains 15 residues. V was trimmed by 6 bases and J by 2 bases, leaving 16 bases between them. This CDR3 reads CASRASITPQETQYF. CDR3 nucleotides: TGTGCCAGCAGGGCGAGTATTACCCCACAAGAGACCCAGTACTTC.

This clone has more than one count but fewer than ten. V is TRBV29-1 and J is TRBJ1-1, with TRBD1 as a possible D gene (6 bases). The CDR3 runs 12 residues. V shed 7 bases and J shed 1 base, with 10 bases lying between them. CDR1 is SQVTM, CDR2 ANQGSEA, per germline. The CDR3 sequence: CSADRTNTEAFF. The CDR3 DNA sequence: TGCAGCGCTGACAGGACGAACACTGAAGCTTTCTTT.

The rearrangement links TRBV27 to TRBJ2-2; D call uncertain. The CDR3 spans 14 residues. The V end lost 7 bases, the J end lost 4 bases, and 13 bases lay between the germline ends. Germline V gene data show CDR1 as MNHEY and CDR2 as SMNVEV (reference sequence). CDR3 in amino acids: CASKVVGGTGELFF. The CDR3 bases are TGTGCCAGCAAGGTTGTCGGCGGCACCGGGGAGCTGTTTTTT.

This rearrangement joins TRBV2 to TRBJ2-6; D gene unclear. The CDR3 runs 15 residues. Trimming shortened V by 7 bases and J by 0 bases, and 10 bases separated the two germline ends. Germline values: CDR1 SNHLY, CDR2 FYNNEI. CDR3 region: CASTPEPSGANVLTF. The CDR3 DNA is TGTGCCAGCACCCCGGAGCCCTCTGGGGCCAACGTCCTGACTTTC. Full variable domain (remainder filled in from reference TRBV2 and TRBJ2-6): EPEVTQTPSHQVTQMGQEVILRCVPISNHLYFYWYRQILGQKVEFLVSFYNNEISEKSEIFDDQFSVERPDGSNFTLKIRSTKLEDSAMYFCASTPEPSGANVLTFGAGSRLTVL.

CDR3: CASSLPGTSGKYF. As DNA, the CDR3 is TGCGCCAGCAGCTTGCCAGGGACTAGCGGGAAGTACTTC. The V call is TRBV5-1, the J call TRBJ2-7; 13 bases agree with TRBD2. The germline V gene has CDR1 SGHRS and CDR2 YFSETQ. The CDR3 contains 13 residues. J gave up 11 bases and V 1 base, and 3 bases lay outside the gene matches.

The CDR3 here is CASSLRQNYGEQYF. The CDR3, as DNA: TGTGCCAGCAGTTTAAGACAGAACTACGGAGAGCAGTACTTC. The V and J genes are TRBV7-9 and TRBJ2-7; weak D call: TRBD1 (5 bases). CDR1 is SEHNR and CDR2 is FQNEAQ in the germline V gene (reference sequence). The CDR3 has 14 amino acids. The V and J ends lost 6 bases and 7 bases respectively, with 19 bases between them.

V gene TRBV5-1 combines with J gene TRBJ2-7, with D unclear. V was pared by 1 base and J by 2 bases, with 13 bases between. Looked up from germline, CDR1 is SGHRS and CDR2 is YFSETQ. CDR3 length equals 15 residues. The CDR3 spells CASSLTAAMAYEQYF. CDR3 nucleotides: TGCGCCAGCAGCTTGACGGCCGCCATGGCCTACGAGCAGTACTTC.

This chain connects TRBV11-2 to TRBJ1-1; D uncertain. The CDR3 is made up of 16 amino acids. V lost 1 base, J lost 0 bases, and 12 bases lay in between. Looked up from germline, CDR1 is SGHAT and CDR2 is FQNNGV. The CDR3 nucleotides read TGTGCCAGCAGCTTAGGGTTCCGTGGCATGAACACTGAAGCTTTCTTT. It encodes CASSLGFRGMNTEAFF.

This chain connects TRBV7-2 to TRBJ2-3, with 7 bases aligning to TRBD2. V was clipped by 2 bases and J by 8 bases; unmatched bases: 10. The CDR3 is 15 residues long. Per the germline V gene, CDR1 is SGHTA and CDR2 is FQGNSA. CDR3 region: CASSLYAGEAVTQYF. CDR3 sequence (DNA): TGTGCCAGCAGCTTATACGCGGGAGAAGCGGTTACGCAGTATTTT.

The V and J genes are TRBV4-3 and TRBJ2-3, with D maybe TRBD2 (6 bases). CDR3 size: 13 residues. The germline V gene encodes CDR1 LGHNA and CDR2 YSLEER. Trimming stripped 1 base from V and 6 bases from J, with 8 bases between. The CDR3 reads CASSQGLADTQYF. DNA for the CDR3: TGCGCCAGCAGCCAAGGTCTAGCGGATACGCAGTATTTT.

CDR3 region: CASSLGGARGNQPQHF. CDR3 in DNA: TGTGCCAGCAGCCTGGGGGGGGCTCGTGGCAATCAGCCCCAGCATTTT. This chain connects TRBV7-7 to TRBJ1-5; the D gene is possibly TRBD1 (6 bases). Per germline, CDR1 SSHAT and CDR2 FNYEAQ (reference sequence). The CDR3 consists of 16 residues. V lost 5 bases, J lost 2 bases, and 16 bases lay in between.